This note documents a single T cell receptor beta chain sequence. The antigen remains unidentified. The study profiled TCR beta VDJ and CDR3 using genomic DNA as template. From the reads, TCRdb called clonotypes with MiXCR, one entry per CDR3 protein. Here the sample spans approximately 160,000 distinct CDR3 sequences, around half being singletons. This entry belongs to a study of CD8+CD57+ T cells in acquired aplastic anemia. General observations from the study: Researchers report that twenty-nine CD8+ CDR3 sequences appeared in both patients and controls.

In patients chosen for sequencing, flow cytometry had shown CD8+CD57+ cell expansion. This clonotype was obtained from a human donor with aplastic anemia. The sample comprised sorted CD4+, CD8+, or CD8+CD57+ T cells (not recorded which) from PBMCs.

CDR3 protein: CASSQGQGANYGYTF. Written as DNA, the CDR3 is TGTGCCAGCAGCCAAGGACAGGGAGCTAACTATGGCTACACCTTC. The rearrangement uses TRBV3-1 and TRBJ1-2; 7 nucleotides match TRBD1. The germline V gene encodes CDR1 LGHDT and CDR2 YNNKEL (reference sequence). The CDR3 is 15 residues long. V dropped 1 base and J dropped 0; count of bases not matched to a gene: 2.